These T cell receptor beta chains were read from a single sample in a study of OX40 agonist ivuxolimab in advanced cancers. Using immunoSEQ multiplex PCR, the repertoire was profiled, and TCRdb retains in-frame clones only, with some absent. The sample lists about 130,000 clones, under 95% seen once, with around 0.84% in the top ten. Sample: CD4+ or CD8+ T cells sorted from blood, taken in a trial of the OX40 agonist ivuxolimab. These receptors were collected from an adult with an advanced solid tumor such as melanoma, head and neck, liver or kidney cancer. Both conserved end residues are part of each CDR3. A D gene is named only where the DNA matches it firmly. Size tells how often a clone was seen (once, few, many) or the class of an expanded clone, and some rows leave it out.

v_gene: TRBV28
d_gene: .
abundance: .
j_gene: TRBJ1-5
CDR3aa: CASKEGEVPQHF
CDR3nt: TGTGCCAGCAAGGAAGGGGAGGTGCCCCAGCATTTT

v_gene: TRBV5-1
d_gene: TRBD2
abundance: .
j_gene: TRBJ2-5
CDR3aa: CASSLGTSGLETQYF
CDR3nt: TGCGCCAGCAGCTTGGGGACTAGCGGGTTGGAGACCCAGTACTTC

v_gene: TRBV7-2
d_gene: .
abundance: .
j_gene: TRBJ2-6
CDR3aa: CASSLSKDLSGANVLTF
CDR3nt: TGTGCCAGCAGCTTAAGCAAGGATCTCTCTGGGGCCAACGTCCTGACTTTC

v_gene: TRBV19
d_gene: .
abundance: .
j_gene: TRBJ2-2
CDR3aa: CATPNDANTGELFF
CDR3nt: TGTGCCACCCCCAACGACGCGAACACCGGGGAGCTGTTTTTT

v_gene: TRBV9
d_gene: TRBD2
abundance: .
j_gene: TRBJ2-5
CDR3aa: CASSVVAGRAETQYF
CDR3nt: TGTGCCAGCAGCGTAGTAGCGGGACGAGCGGAGACCCAGTACTTC

v_gene: TRBV6-1
d_gene: .
abundance: .
j_gene: TRBJ2-7
CDR3aa: CASGRTYEQYF
CDR3nt: TGTGCCAGCGGGAGGACCTACGAGCAGTACTTC

v_gene: TRBV7-8
d_gene: TRBD1
abundance: once
j_gene: TRBJ1-2
CDR3aa: CASSQTGGEDTF
CDR3nt: TGTGCCAGCAGCCAGACAGGGGGCGAGGACACCTTC

v_gene: TRBV28
d_gene: TRBD1
abundance: .
j_gene: TRBJ2-7
CDR3aa: CASSHSGTGTGEQYF
CDR3nt: TGTGCCAGCAGTCACTCCGGGACAGGGACCGGCGAGCAGTACTTC

v_gene: TRBV9
d_gene: .
abundance: .
j_gene: TRBJ1-1
CDR3aa: CASSGEEVLTEAFF
CDR3nt: TGTGCCAGCAGCGGAGAAGAGGTGCTCACTGAAGCTTTCTTT

v_gene: TRBV19
d_gene: .
abundance: few
j_gene: TRBJ2-6
CDR3aa: CASRGISSGANVLTF
CDR3nt: TGTGCCAGTAGGGGGATTAGCTCTGGGGCCAACGTCCTGACTTTC

v_gene: TRBV7-6
d_gene: .
abundance: once
j_gene: TRBJ1-3
CDR3aa: CASSSEGGDTIYF
CDR3nt: TGTGCCAGCAGCTCAGAGGGGGGTGACACCATATATTTT

v_gene: TRBV29-1
d_gene: .
abundance: once
j_gene: TRBJ2-5
CDR3aa: CSGRLARETQYF
CDR3nt: TGCAGCGGGCGGCTAGCGAGAGAGACCCAGTACTTC

v_gene: TRBV29-1
d_gene: .
abundance: .
j_gene: TRBJ2-3
CDR3aa: CSVWGESTDTQYF
CDR3nt: TGCAGCGTTTGGGGGGAGAGCACAGATACGCAGTATTTT

v_gene: TRBV7-3
d_gene: TRBD1
abundance: .
j_gene: TRBJ2-5
CDR3aa: CASSLTGTGVGETQYF
CDR3nt: TGTGCCAGCAGCTTAACGGGGACAGGGGTGGGAGAGACCCAGTACTTC

v_gene: TRBV5-4
d_gene: TRBD2
abundance: .
j_gene: TRBJ2-3
CDR3aa: CASSSSGFRTDTQYF
CDR3nt: TGTGCCAGCAGCAGTAGCGGGTTCCGCACAGATACGCAGTATTTT

v_gene: TRBV12-5
d_gene: .
abundance: .
j_gene: TRBJ1-1
CDR3aa: CASGSSGQRAFF
CDR3nt: TGTGCTAGTGGCAGCTCGGGACAAAGAGCTTTCTTT

v_gene: TRBV30
d_gene: .
abundance: .
j_gene: TRBJ2-1
CDR3aa: CAWTTTSNEQFF
CDR3nt: TGTGCCTGGACAACCACTTCCAATGAGCAGTTCTTC

v_gene: TRBV9
d_gene: .
abundance: .
j_gene: TRBJ2-3
CDR3aa: CASSVGQFSTDTQYF
CDR3nt: TGTGCCAGCAGCGTAGGACAATTTAGCACAGATACGCAGTATTTT

v_gene: TRBV2
d_gene: .
abundance: .
j_gene: TRBJ1-5
CDR3aa: CASSYDLIGYQPQHF
CDR3nt: TGTGCCAGCAGTTACGACCTAATCGGCTATCAGCCCCAGCATTTT

v_gene: TRBV5-1
d_gene: .
abundance: .
j_gene: TRBJ2-7
CDR3aa: CASSSPSYEQYF
CDR3nt: TGCGCCAGCAGCTCTCCCAGCTACGAGCAGTACTTC

v_gene: TRBV2
d_gene: .
abundance: .
j_gene: TRBJ1-1
CDR3aa: CASRQSVIEAFF
CDR3nt: TGTGCCAGCAGGCAGTCTGTCATTGAAGCTTTCTTT

v_gene: TRBV25-1
d_gene: TRBD1
abundance: .
j_gene: TRBJ2-7
CDR3aa: CASSESPGQGIYEQYF
CDR3nt: TGTGCCAGCAGTGAATCTCCCGGACAGGGAATCTACGAGCAGTACTTC

v_gene: TRBV28
d_gene: .
abundance: .
j_gene: TRBJ1-4
CDR3aa: CASSLGSVSNEKLFF
CDR3nt: TGTGCCAGCAGTTTAGGGTCGGTGAGCAATGAAAAACTGTTTTTT

v_gene: TRBV27
d_gene: TRBD1
abundance: .
j_gene: TRBJ1-4
CDR3aa: CASSLGTGGFGLKVSPEKLFF
CDR3nt: TGTGCCAGCAGTTTAGGGACAGGGGGCTTCGGGCTTAAGGTTTCCCCTGAAAAACTGTTTTTT

v_gene: TRBV6-1
d_gene: .
abundance: .
j_gene: TRBJ2-7
CDR3aa: CASSWTNYEQYF
CDR3nt: TGTGCCAGCAGTTGGACTAACTACGAGCAGTACTTC

v_gene: TRBV9
d_gene: .
abundance: .
j_gene: TRBJ1-3
CDR3aa: CASSASGRGRDTIYF
CDR3nt: TGTGCCAGCAGCGCCTCCGGAAGAGGGCGGGACACCATATATTTT

v_gene: TRBV6-5
d_gene: TRBD1
abundance: .
j_gene: TRBJ2-2
CDR3aa: CASSYVQGATGELFF
CDR3nt: TGTGCCAGCAGTTACGTCCAGGGGGCGACCGGGGAGCTGTTTTTT

v_gene: TRBV5-1
d_gene: .
abundance: .
j_gene: TRBJ2-7
CDR3aa: CASTGSQYEQYF
CDR3nt: TGCGCCAGCACCGGCAGTCAATACGAGCAGTACTTC

v_gene: TRBV7-9
d_gene: TRBD2
abundance: .
j_gene: TRBJ2-3
CDR3aa: CASSGSGTSVRDTQYF
CDR3nt: TGTGCCAGCAGCGGGTCCGGGACTAGCGTAAGGGATACGCAGTATTTT

v_gene: TRBV7-9
d_gene: .
abundance: once
j_gene: TRBJ2-1
CDR3aa: CASRTRGAGSNEQFF
CDR3nt: TGTGCCAGCAGAACTCGGGGGGCAGGATCTAATGAGCAGTTCTTC

v_gene: TRBV29-1
d_gene: TRBD1
abundance: .
j_gene: TRBJ1-2
CDR3aa: CSVNRGDGYTF
CDR3nt: TGCAGCGTGAACAGGGGGGATGGCTACACCTTC

v_gene: TRBV4-1
d_gene: .
abundance: .
j_gene: TRBJ2-3
CDR3aa: CASSGGALITDTQYF
CDR3nt: TGCGCCAGCAGCGGGGGGGCCCTAATCACAGATACGCAGTATTTT

v_gene: TRBV10-3
d_gene: .
abundance: .
j_gene: TRBJ2-5
CDR3aa: CAISGPGQETQYF
CDR3nt: TGTGCCATCAGTGGGCCAGGCCAAGAGACCCAGTACTTC

v_gene: TRBV11-2
d_gene: TRBD2
abundance: .
j_gene: TRBJ2-1
CDR3aa: CASSFGGTSGSNEQFF
CDR3nt: TGTGCCAGCAGCTTCGGAGGGACTAGCGGGAGTAATGAGCAGTTCTTC

v_gene: TRBV30
d_gene: .
abundance: .
j_gene: TRBJ2-3
CDR3aa: CAWDRLGDTQYF
CDR3nt: TGTGCCTGGGACAGGTTAGGGGATACGCAGTATTTT

v_gene: TRBV11-2
d_gene: TRBD2
abundance: .
j_gene: TRBJ2-2
CDR3aa: CASSLSPGLAGGEAGELFF
CDR3nt: TGTGCCAGCAGCTTATCCCCGGGACTAGCGGGCGGAGAGGCGGGGGAGCTGTTTTTT

v_gene: TRBV7-9
d_gene: TRBD1
abundance: .
j_gene: TRBJ2-5
CDR3aa: CASSPSRGQETQYF
CDR3nt: TGTGCCAGCAGCCCCTCTAGGGGGCAGGAGACCCAGTACTTC

v_gene: TRBV28
d_gene: .
abundance: .
j_gene: TRBJ1-2
CDR3aa: CATGYGYTF
CDR3nt: TGTGCCACCGGCTATGGCTACACCTTC

v_gene: TRBV6-5
d_gene: .
abundance: .
j_gene: TRBJ2-1
CDR3aa: CASSYQAGAYNEQFF
CDR3nt: TGTGCCAGCAGTTACCAGGCAGGGGCCTACAATGAGCAGTTCTTC

v_gene: TRBV15
d_gene: .
abundance: .
j_gene: TRBJ1-1
CDR3aa: CATSRKEQGTEAFF
CDR3nt: TGTGCCACCAGCAGAAAGGAACAGGGCACTGAAGCTTTCTTT

v_gene: TRBV28
d_gene: TRBD2
abundance: .
j_gene: TRBJ2-1
CDR3aa: CASSFRTRGEQFF
CDR3nt: TGTGCCAGCAGTTTTCGGACTAGGGGTGAGCAGTTCTTC

v_gene: TRBV6-6
d_gene: .
abundance: .
j_gene: TRBJ1-5
CDR3aa: CASSTSSQETEHF
CDR3nt: TGTGCCAGCAGTACTTCCTCACAGGAGACCGAGCATTTT

v_gene: TRBV19
d_gene: TRBD2
abundance: .
j_gene: TRBJ2-7
CDR3aa: CASSRRLAGELSYEQYF
CDR3nt: TGTGCCAGTAGTCGGCGGCTAGCGGGCGAATTATCCTACGAGCAGTACTTC

v_gene: TRBV5-5
d_gene: .
abundance: .
j_gene: TRBJ2-7
CDR3aa: CASSFRTGAGFSYEQYF
CDR3nt: TGTGCCAGCAGCTTCAGGACAGGAGCGGGGTTTTCCTACGAGCAGTACTTC

v_gene: TRBV28
d_gene: TRBD1
abundance: .
j_gene: TRBJ2-7
CDR3aa: CASSPKPGTGYSYEQYF
CDR3nt: TGTGCCAGCAGCCCAAAGCCCGGGACAGGGTACTCCTACGAGCAGTACTTC

v_gene: TRBV27
d_gene: TRBD1
abundance: .
j_gene: TRBJ1-2
CDR3aa: CASSVTGQAIYGYTF
CDR3nt: TGTGCCAGCAGTGTTACGGGACAGGCGATATATGGCTACACCTTC

v_gene: TRBV2
d_gene: .
abundance: .
j_gene: TRBJ1-6
CDR3aa: CASSPLETANSPLHF
CDR3nt: TGTGCCAGCAGTCCCCTCGAGACAGCTAATTCACCCCTCCACTTT

v_gene: TRBV25-1
d_gene: TRBD2
abundance: .
j_gene: TRBJ2-2
CDR3aa: CASSGLTGGPTGELFF
CDR3nt: TGTGCCAGCAGTGGCTTAACGGGAGGGCCCACCGGGGAGCTGTTTTTT

v_gene: TRBV28
d_gene: TRBD1
abundance: .
j_gene: TRBJ1-2
CDR3aa: CASIQGTEPVYGYTF
CDR3nt: TGTGCCAGTATCCAGGGGACAGAGCCTGTCTATGGCTACACCTTC

v_gene: TRBV5-8
d_gene: .
abundance: .
j_gene: TRBJ1-2
CDR3aa: CASNNLGGSYGYTF
CDR3nt: TGTGCCAGCAACAACCTGGGGGGGAGCTATGGCTACACCTTC

v_gene: TRBV23-1
d_gene: .
abundance: .
j_gene: TRBJ2-1
CDR3aa: CASGWTGEVGEQFF
CDR3nt: TGCGCCAGCGGGTGGACGGGAGAAGTGGGTGAGCAGTTCTTC